The clone carrying this T cell receptor beta chain occurred a few times. Measured with immunoSEQ multiplex PCR; TCRdb has only the in-frame clones, and not every one. The data show approximately 60,000 clones, less than 95% seen once. Germline V CDR1 and CDR2: SGHRS, YFSETQ. V was pared by 0 bases and J by 4 bases, with 13 bases between. This CDR3 region has 15 residues. The data were taken from a study of control samples from healthy donors and cancer patients. V usage is TRBV5-1 and J usage is TRBJ1-1; D is undetermined. Sequenced sample: PBMCs. This TCR was recovered from a man in his thirties or forties with colorectal cancer. CDR3: CASSLDWGGSTEAFF. The CDR3 region has the DNA TGCGCCAGCAGCTTGGATTGGGGAGGGAGCACTGAAGCTTTCTTT.